Following are 7 T cell receptor beta chains from one sample sequenced in a study of cytomegalovirus exposure and HLA in healthy donors. PCR used 60 Vbeta primers and 13 Jbeta primers. Generated by immunoSEQ multiplex PCR, the TCRdb table keeps only in-frame clones and is missing some. The repertoire consists of 120,000 or so clones, with 75% to 90% occurring once and the leading ten covering 2.5% to 3.5%. Sequenced input: PBMCs. The receptors originated from a male donor in good health and CMV-seronegative.

This clone was picked up one time. The chain joins TRBV5-5 to TRBJ2-2; D is unresolved. Germline CDR1 SGHKS, CDR2 YYEKEE (reference sequence). The CDR3 consists of 13 residues. V lost 1 base to trimming and J lost 1 base, with 2 bases between them. CDR3 DNA sequence: TGTGCCAGCAGCTTGCTGAACACCGGGGAGCTGTTTTTT. Its translation: CASSLLNTGELFF.

The J gene is TRBJ1-2, the V gene TRBV18, with D unclear. Germline CDR1 and CDR2: KGHSH and LQKENI. The CDR3 sequence is 13 residues long. V gave up 3 bases and J gave up 8 bases, with 13 bases separating them. The CDR3 spells CASSPGPAGGYTF. The CDR3 coding sequence is TGTGCCAGCTCACCTGGGCCGGCGGGCGGCTACACCTTC.

This clone has a handful of counts. V usage is TRBV18 and J usage is TRBJ2-7; no reliable D call. This CDR3 is built from 13 residues. CDR1 and CDR2 (germline): KGHSH, LQKENI. With 0 bases removed from V and 6 bases from J, the gap between germline ends came to 9 bases. DNA for the CDR3: TGTGCCAGCTCACCACCGAGTGCGCCCGAGCAGTACTTC. Translation: CASSPPSAPEQYF.

The chain carries TRBV27 and TRBJ2-7; tentatively, D is TRBD2 (6 bases). CDR3 size: 15 residues. Trimming cost V 9 bases and J 0 bases, with 18 bases left between them. Germline values: CDR1 MNHEY, CDR2 SMNVEV (reference sequence). The CDR3 nucleotides read TGTGCCAGTACAAATTCGGGACTGGGCTCCTACGAGCAGTACTTC. Amino acid sequence: CASTNSGLGSYEQYF.

V usage is TRBV21-1 and J usage is TRBJ2-5; TRBD2, as called in the table, went unchecked against the DNA. The end of the DNA fits TRBJ2-7 better, so the J call may be wrong. TRBV21-1 is recorded as a pseudogene. This CDR3 spans 11 amino acids. CDR3 in DNA: TGTGCCAGCGGAGGAGGGGTCGAGCAGTACTTC. It encodes CASGGGVEQYF.

The rearrangement links TRBV4-1 to TRBJ1-2; D not certain. Germline loops: CDR1 MGHRA, CDR2 YSYEKL. V was shortened by 0 bases and J by 2 bases, with 10 bases between the two germline ends. The CDR3 runs to 15 residues. The CDR3 DNA reads as TGCGCCAGCAGCCAAGAGAGCGGGAAAAACTATGGCTACACCTTC. Protein sequence: CASSQESGKNYGYTF.

V gene TRBV6-5 combines with J gene TRBJ1-1; the D is unclear. This CDR3 spans 12 amino acids. From germline, CDR1 is MNHEY and CDR2 SVGAGI. V was shortened by 7 bases and J by 1 base, with 7 bases between the two germline ends. CDR3 DNA: TGTGCCAGCAAAACAGCGAACACTGAAGCTTTCTTT. This gives the protein CASKTANTEAFF.